This T cell receptor beta chain was recovered during a study of T cell responses to AZD1222 COVID-19 vaccine. Some second doses came at about 4 weeks and others at about 12 weeks; these were pooled. This CDR3 is 15 amino acids long. V lost 1 base to trimming and J lost 0 bases, with 10 bases between them. Per the germline V gene, CDR1 is GTSNPN and CDR2 is SVGIG (reference sequence). Clones were sequenced by immunoSEQ multiplex PCR, and TCRdb holds only the in-frame ones, with some missing. This table holds more than 150,000 clones, roughly 94% found once. The TCR sequence derives from an adult who received the AZD1222 COVID-19 vaccine. The chain is built from TRBV30 and TRBJ2-4, with D perhaps TRBD2 (5 bases). This material consisted of peripheral blood, taken 28 days after the second AZD1222 dose. CDR3: CAWSGGQLAKNIQYF. CDR3 bases: TGTGCCTGGAGTGGAGGGCAACTAGCCAAAAACATTCAGTACTTC.